This T cell receptor beta chain is from a study of blood T cell repertoires in COVID-19. Repertoires were generated with immunoSEQ multiplex PCR, while TCRdb's copy carries only in-frame clones and drops some. The sample yields 200,000 to 300,000 clones, about 80% seen once. CDR1 and CDR2 (germline): LGHDT, YNNKEL (reference sequence). The CDR3 runs to 19 residues. V gave up 4 bases and J gave up 5 bases; unmatched junction bases: 10. Sequenced: peripheral blood. This chain connects TRBV3-1 (or the pseudogene TRBV3-2) to TRBJ2-2, with 16 bases aligning to TRBD2. The sequence came from an elderly woman with acute or convalescent COVID-19. The DNA of the CDR3 is TGTGCCAGCAGCCTCCTAGGGACTAGCGGGAGGGCCGAAACCGGGGAGCTGTTTTTT. Protein product: CASSLLGTSGRAETGELFF.